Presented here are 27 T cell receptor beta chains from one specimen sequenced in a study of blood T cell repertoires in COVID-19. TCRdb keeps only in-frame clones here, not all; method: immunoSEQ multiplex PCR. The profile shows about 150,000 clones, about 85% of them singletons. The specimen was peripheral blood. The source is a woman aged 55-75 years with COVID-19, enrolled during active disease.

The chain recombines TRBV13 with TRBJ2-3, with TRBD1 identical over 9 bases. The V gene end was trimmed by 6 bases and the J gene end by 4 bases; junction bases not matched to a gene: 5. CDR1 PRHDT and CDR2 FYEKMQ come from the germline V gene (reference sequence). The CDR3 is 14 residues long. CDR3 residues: CASSYGQGPDTQYF. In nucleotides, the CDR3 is TGTGCCAGCAGTTACGGACAGGGGCCAGATACGCAGTATTTT.

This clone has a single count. The CDR3: CASRTGGGTEAFF. The CDR3 coding sequence is TGCGCCAGCAGGACAGGGGGCGGCACTGAAGCTTTCTTT. V gene TRBV5-1 combines with J gene TRBJ1-1, with 10 positions matching TRBD1. The germline CDR1 and CDR2 sequences are SGHRS and YFSETQ. V shed 5 bases, J shed 4 bases, and the junction held 2 bases outside the gene matches. The CDR3 is 13 amino acids.

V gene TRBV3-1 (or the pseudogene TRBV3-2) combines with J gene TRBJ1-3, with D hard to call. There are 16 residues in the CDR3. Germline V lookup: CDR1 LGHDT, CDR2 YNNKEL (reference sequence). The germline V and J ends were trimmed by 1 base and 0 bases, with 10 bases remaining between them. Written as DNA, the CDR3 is TGTGCCAGCAGCCAAGGACTTTGGAGCTCTGGAAACACCATATATTTT. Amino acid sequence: CASSQGLWSSGNTIYF.

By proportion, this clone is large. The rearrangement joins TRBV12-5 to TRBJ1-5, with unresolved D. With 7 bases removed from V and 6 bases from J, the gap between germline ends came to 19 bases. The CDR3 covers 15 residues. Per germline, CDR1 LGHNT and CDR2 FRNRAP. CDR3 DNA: TGTGCTAGTGCTCCTTGGCGGAGGGTGACTCAGCCCCAGCATTTT. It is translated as CASAPWRRVTQPQHF. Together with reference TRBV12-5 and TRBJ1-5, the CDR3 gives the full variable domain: DARVTQTPRHKVTEMGQEVTMRCQPILGHNTVFWYRQTMMQGLELLAYFRNRAPLDDSGMPKDRFSAEMPDATLATLKIQPSEPRDSAVYFCASAPWRRVTQPQHFGDGTRLSIL.

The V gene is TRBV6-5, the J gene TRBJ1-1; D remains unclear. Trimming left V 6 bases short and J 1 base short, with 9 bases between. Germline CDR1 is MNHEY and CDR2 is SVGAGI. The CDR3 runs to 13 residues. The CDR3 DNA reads TGTGCCAGCAGCCCGGGAGGGAACACTGAAGCTTTCTTT. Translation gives CASSPGGNTEAFF.

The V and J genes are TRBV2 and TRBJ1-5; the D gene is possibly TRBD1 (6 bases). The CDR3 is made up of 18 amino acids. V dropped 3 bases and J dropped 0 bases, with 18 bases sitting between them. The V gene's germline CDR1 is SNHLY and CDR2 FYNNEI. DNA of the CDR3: TGTGCCAGCAGTGACCTCCGGGGGGCGGGGTATAGCAATCAGCCCCAGCATTTT. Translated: CASSDLRGAGYSNQPQHF. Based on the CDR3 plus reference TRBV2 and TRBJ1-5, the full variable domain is EPEVTQTPSHQVTQMGQEVILRCVPISNHLYFYWYRQILGQKVEFLVSFYNNEISEKSEIFDDQFSVERPDGSNFTLKIRSTKLEDSAMYFCASSDLRGAGYSNQPQHFGDGTRLSIL.

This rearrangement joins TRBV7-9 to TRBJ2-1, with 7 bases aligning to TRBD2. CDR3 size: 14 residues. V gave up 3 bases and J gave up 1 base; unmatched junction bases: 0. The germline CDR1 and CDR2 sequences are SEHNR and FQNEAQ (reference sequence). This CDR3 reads CASSLGGSYNEQFF. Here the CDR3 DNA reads TGTGCCAGCAGCTTGGGGGGGTCCTACAATGAGCAGTTCTTC. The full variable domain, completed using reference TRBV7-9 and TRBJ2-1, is DTGVSQNPRHKITKRGQNVTFRCDPISEHNRLYWYRQTLGQGPEFLTYFQNEAQLEKSRLLSDRFSAERPKGSFSTLEIQRTEQGDSAMYLCASSLGGSYNEQFFGPGTRLTVL.

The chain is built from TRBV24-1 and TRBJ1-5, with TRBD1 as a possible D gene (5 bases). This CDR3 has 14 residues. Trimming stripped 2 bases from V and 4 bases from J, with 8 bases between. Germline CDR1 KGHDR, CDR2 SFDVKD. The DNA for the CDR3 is TGTGCCACCAGTGATTCAGGGCTGAATCAGCCCCAGCATTTT. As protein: CATSDSGLNQPQHF.

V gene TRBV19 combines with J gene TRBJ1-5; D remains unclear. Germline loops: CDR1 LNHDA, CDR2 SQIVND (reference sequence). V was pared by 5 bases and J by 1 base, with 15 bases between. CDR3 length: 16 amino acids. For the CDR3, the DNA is TGTGCCAGTAGTTCGTACCTTACATCAAGCAATCAGCCCCAGCATTTT. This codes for CASSSYLTSSNQPQHF.

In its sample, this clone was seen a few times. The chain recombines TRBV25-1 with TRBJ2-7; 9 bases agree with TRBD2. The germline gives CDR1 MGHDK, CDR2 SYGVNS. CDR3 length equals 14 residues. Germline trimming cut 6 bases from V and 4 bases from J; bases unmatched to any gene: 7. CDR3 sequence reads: CASSPSGNLYEQYF. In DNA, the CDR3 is TGTGCCAGCAGCCCTAGCGGGAATCTTTACGAGCAGTACTTC.

The CDR3 loop is CASSPELGSIEQYF. CDR3 DNA sequence: TGCGCCAGCAGCCCGGAACTAGGTAGTATCGAGCAGTACTTC. This chain joins TRBV5-1 and TRBJ2-7; TRBD2 is a possible D gene (5 bases). With 4 bases removed from V and 6 bases from J, the gap between germline ends came to 17 bases. Germline V CDR1 and CDR2: SGHRS, YFSETQ. CDR3 size: 14 residues.

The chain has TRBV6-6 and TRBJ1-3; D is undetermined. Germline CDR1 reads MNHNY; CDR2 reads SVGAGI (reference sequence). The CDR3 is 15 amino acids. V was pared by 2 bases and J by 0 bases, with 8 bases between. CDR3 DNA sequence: TGTGCCAGCAGTTACGTCGAGTCCTCTGGAAACACCATATATTTT. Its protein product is CASSYVESSGNTIYF.

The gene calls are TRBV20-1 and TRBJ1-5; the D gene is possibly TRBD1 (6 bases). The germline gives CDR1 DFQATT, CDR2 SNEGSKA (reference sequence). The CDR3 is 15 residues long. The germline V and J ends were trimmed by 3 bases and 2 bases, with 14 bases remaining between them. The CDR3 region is CSASAGAGGNQPQHF. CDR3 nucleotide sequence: TGCAGTGCTAGTGCGGGGGCGGGGGGCAATCAGCCCCAGCATTTT.

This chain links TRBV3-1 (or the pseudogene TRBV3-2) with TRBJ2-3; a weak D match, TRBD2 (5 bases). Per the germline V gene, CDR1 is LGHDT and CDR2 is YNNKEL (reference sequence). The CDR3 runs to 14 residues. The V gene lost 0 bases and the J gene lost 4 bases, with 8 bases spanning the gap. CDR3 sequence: CASSQETGSDTQYF. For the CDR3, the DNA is TGTGCCAGCAGCCAAGAAACGGGATCAGATACGCAGTATTTT.

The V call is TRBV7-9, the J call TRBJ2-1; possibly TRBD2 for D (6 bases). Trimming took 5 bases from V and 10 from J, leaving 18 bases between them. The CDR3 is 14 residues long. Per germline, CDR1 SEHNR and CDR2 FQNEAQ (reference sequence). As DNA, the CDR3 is TGTGCCAGCAGCCCCCGGGACTTCTCCCGGGAGCAGTTCTTC. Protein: CASSPRDFSREQFF. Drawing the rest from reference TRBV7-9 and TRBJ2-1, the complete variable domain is DTGVSQNPRHKITKRGQNVTFRCDPISEHNRLYWYRQTLGQGPEFLTYFQNEAQLEKSRLLSDRFSAERPKGSFSTLEIQRTEQGDSAMYLCASSPRDFSREQFFGPGTRLTVL.

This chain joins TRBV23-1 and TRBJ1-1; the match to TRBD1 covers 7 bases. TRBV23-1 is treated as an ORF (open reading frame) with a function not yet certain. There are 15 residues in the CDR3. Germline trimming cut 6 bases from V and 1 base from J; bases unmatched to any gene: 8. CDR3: CASRGDSPRNTEAFF. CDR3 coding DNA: TGCGCCAGCAGGGGGGACAGCCCAAGGAACACTGAAGCTTTCTTT.

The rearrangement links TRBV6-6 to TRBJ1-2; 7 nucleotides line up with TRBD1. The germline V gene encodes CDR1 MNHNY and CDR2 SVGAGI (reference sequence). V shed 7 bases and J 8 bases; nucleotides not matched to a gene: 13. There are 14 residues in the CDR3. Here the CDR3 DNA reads TGTGCCAGCAACAACCCGACAGGGTTGCAAGGCTACACCTTC. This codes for CASNNPTGLQGYTF.

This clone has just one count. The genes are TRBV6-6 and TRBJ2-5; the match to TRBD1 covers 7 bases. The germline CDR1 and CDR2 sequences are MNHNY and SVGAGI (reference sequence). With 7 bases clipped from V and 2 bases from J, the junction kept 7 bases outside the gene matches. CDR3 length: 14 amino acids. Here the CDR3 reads CASNPTGEQETQYF. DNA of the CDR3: TGTGCCAGCAACCCCACAGGGGAGCAAGAGACCCAGTACTTC.

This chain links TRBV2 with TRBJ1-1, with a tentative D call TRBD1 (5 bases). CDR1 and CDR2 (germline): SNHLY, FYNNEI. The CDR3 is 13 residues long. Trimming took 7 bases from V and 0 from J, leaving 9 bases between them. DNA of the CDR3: TGTGCCAGCATGTCAGGGATGAACACTGAAGCTTTCTTT. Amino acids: CASMSGMNTEAFF. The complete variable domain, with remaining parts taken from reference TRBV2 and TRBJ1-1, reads EPEVTQTPSHQVTQMGQEVILRCVPISNHLYFYWYRQILGQKVEFLVSFYNNEISEKSEIFDDQFSVERPDGSNFTLKIRSTKLEDSAMYFCASMSGMNTEAFFGQGTRLTVV.

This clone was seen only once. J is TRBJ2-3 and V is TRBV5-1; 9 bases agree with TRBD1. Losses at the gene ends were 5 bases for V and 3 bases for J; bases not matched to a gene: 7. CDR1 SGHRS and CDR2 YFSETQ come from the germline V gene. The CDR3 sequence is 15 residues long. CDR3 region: CASRLTGGSTDTQYF. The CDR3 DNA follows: TGCGCCAGCAGACTTACAGGGGGCTCGACAGATACGCAGTATTTT.

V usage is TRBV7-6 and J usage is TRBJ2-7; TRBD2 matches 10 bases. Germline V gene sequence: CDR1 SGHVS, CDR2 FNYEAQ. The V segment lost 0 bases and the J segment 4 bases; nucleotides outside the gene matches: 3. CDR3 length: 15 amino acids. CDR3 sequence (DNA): TGTGCCAGCAGCTTAGCGCTAGCGGGGGTTTACGAGCAGTACTTC. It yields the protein CASSLALAGVYEQYF.

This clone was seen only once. CDR3 bases: TGTGCCACCAGTGATTCCCAGAACACTGAAGCTTTCTTT. It codes for CATSDSQNTEAFF. The chain combines TRBV24-1 with TRBJ1-1; D gene uncertain. The CDR3 is made up of 13 amino acids. The V end lost 2 bases, the J end lost 1 base, and 4 bases lay between the germline ends. The V gene's germline CDR1 is KGHDR and CDR2 SFDVKD.

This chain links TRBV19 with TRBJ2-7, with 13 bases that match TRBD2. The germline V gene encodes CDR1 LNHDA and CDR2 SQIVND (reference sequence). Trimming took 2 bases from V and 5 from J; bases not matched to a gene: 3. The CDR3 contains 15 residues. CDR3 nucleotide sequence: TGTGCCAGTAGTATACGGACTAGCGGGAGCCACGAGCAGTACTTC. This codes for CASSIRTSGSHEQYF.

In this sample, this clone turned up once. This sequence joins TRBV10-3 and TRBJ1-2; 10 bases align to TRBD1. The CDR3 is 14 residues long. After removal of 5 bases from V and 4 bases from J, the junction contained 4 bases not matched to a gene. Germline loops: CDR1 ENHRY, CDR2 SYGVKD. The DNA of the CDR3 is TGTGCCATCAGTCGACAGGGGGCTGGCTATGGCTACACCTTC. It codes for CAISRQGAGYGYTF.

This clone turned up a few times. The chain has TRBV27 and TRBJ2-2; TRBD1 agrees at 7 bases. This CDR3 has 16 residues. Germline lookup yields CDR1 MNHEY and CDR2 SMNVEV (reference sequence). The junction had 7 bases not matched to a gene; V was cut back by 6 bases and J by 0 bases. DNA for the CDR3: TGTGCCAGCAGCTTGAGGACAGGCCCGAACACCGGGGAGCTGTTTTTT. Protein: CASSLRTGPNTGELFF.

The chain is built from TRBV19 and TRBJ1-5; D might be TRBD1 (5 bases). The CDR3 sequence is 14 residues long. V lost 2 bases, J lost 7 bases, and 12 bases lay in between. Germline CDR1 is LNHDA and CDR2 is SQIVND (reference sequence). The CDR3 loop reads CASSIRGGWQPQHF. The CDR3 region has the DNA TGTGCCAGTAGTATAAGGGGTGGGTGGCAGCCCCAGCATTTT. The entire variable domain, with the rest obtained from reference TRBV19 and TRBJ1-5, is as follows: DGGITQSPKYLFRKEGQNVTLSCEQNLNHDAMYWYRQDPGQGLRLIYYSQIVNDFQKGDIAEGYSVSREKKESFPLTVTSAQKNPTAFYLCASSIRGGWQPQHFGDGTRLSIL.

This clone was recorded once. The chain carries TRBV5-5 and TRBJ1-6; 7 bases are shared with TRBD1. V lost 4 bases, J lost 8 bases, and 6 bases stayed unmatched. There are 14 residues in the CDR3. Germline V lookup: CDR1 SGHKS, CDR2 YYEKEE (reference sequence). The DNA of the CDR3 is TGTGCCAGCAGCCCCGAAGGGGGCCATTCACCCCTCCACTTT. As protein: CASSPEGGHSPLHF.